The 4 T cell receptor beta chains below were found in one sample sequenced in a study of T cell responses to AZD1222 COVID-19 vaccine. Using immunoSEQ multiplex PCR, the repertoire was profiled, and TCRdb retains in-frame clones only, with some absent. The sample includes 75,000 or so clones, approximately 89% of them seen just once. The sequencing used peripheral blood, collected 28 days after the second AZD1222 dose. The receptors here all came from an adult who received the AZD1222 COVID-19 vaccine.

The chain carries TRBV9 and TRBJ2-3; D unclear. Deletions cut 3 bases from V and 5 bases from J, with 7 bases between. Germline V gene data show CDR1 as SGDLS and CDR2 as YYNGEE. There are 12 residues in the CDR3. The CDR3 loop is CASSERGDTQYF. The CDR3 coding sequence is TGTGCCAGCAGCGAGAGAGGAGATACGCAGTATTTT.

This clone appeared once. This chain uses TRBV12-3 or TRBV12-4 with TRBJ1-4, with D hard to call. The CDR3 loop spans 12 amino acids. The ends were cut back, 4 bases at V and 5 bases at J, with 5 bases in the middle. CDR3 coding DNA: TGTGCCAGCAGTTCTGCCAATGAAAAACTGTTTTTT. Protein product: CASSSANEKLFF.

This clone was counted a few times. This chain links TRBV10-3 with TRBJ2-7; D call uncertain. The CDR3 covers 13 residues. Per germline, CDR1 ENHRY and CDR2 SYGVKD. The V gene lost 10 bases and the J gene lost 3 bases, with 16 bases spanning the gap. The CDR3: CATRADTHYEQYF. The CDR3 nucleotides read TGTGCCACAAGGGCCGACACCCACTACGAGCAGTACTTC.

The chain employs TRBV28 and TRBJ2-5, with D perhaps TRBD2 (6 bases). Germline CDR1 and CDR2: MDHEN and SYDVKM. The CDR3 spans 14 residues. The V end was cut by 2 bases, the J end by 10 bases, with 17 bases between. CDR3 in DNA: TGTGCCAGCAGTTTAAGGTGGAGGGAAGGGGACCAGTACTTC. Its protein is CASSLRWREGDQYF.